This T cell receptor beta chain was sequenced for a study of cytomegalovirus exposure and HLA in healthy donors. Study-wide context: HLA-typed donors were the source of 83 million or so unique TCRs, which an early data release held. Points from the study as a whole: Roughly uniform depth of sequencing across donors was assumed in presence/absence analyses. There were about 160 TCR beta chains listed as cytomegalovirus-associated.

Notes on this clone: The antigen is not known.

V was clipped by 0 bases and J by 1 base, with 24 bases between them. Germline V gives CDR1 MNHNS, CDR2 SASEGT. CDR3 length: 20 amino acids. Primers for the PCR totalled 60 Vbeta and 13 Jbeta. Measured with immunoSEQ multiplex PCR; TCRdb has only the in-frame clones, and not every one. The table includes 100,000 to 150,000 clones, over 75% detected once. Source material: PBMCs. This chain connects TRBV6-1 to TRBJ2-5, with a tentative D call TRBD2 (7 bases). This receptor was obtained from a man aged 18 to 29 in good health and CMV-seropositive. CDR3 amino acids: CASSEALWGGQTPAQETQYF. The CDR3 DNA follows: TGTGCCAGCAGTGAAGCGCTCTGGGGGGGCCAGACCCCCGCCCAAGAGACCCAGTACTTC.